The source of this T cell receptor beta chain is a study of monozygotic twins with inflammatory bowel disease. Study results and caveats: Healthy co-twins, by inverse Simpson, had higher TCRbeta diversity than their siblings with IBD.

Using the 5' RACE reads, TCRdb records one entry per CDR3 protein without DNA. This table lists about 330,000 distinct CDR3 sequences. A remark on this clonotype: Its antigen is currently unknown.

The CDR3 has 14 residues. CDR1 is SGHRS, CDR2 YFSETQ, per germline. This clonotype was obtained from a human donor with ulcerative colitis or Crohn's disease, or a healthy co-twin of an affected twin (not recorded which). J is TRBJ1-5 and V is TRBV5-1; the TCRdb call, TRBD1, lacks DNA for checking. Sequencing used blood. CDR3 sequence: CASSSGQLNQPQHF.